This T cell receptor (beta chain) was sequenced for a study of T cell repertoires in cytomegalovirus infection. Whole-study context: Recently identified HLA-C-restricted and well-studied HLA-B-restricted CMV epitopes were used.

On this clonotype: Its antigen is unidentified.

Germline CDR1 MNHEY, CDR2 SMNVEV (reference sequence). The V end lost 8 bases, the J end lost 5 bases, and 12 bases lay between the germline ends. The CDR3 has 13 amino acids. Points from the study as a whole: Using cumulative public TCR beta family frequency, the authors identified those who carried CMV together with the relevant HLA.

TCRdb independently ran MiXCR on the reads; one entry per CDR3 protein. This table has roughly 340,000 distinct CDR3 sequences, around 29% appearing once. The clonotype was recovered from a human donor in good health (CMV status not recorded). Some clones in this sample may be carry-over from other donors' samples. The material sequenced was cultured PBMCs, taken from culture after CMV antigen stimulation. V and J are TRBV27 and TRBJ1-4, with TRBD1 as a possible D gene (5 bases). The CDR3 reads CASQTASNEKLFF. CDR3 coding DNA: TGTGCCAGCCAGACAGCCTCCAATGAAAAACTGTTTTTT.